The clone carrying this T cell receptor beta chain was observed a single time. Antigen specificity is unknown. Germline and junction disagree at one end, which may indicate a read error. This specimen belongs to a study of cytomegalovirus exposure and HLA in healthy donors. Study as a whole: For the approximately 400 genotyped donors, 80% to 90% fell within the Caucasian-associated ancestry cluster.

The PCR ran on 60 Vbeta and 13 Jbeta primers. Libraries were prepared by immunoSEQ multiplex PCR; TCRdb keeps only in-frame clonotypes and omits some of them. This table has some 100,000 clones, roughly 76% appearing once. Study-wide results and limits: Most sequenced TCRs were rare (though some public TCRs occurred in many donors). The number of N-insertions in an Asian-associated ancestry cluster was reportedly below the roughly 620-donor mean in a later analysis. The authors reported that TCR beta sequences could predict HLA-A and HLA-B alleles. These predictions were accurate for most subjects in the first cohort.

The CDR3 is made up of 13 amino acids. Germline assignment: CDR1 SSHAT and CDR2 FNYEAQ (reference sequence). The sample comprised PBMCs. The rearrangement links TRBV7-7 to TRBJ2-5; D might be TRBD1 (5 bases). This clonotype originated in a man in his forties in good health and CMV-seronegative. The CDR3 region is CASSLTDIQTQYF. Here the CDR3 DNA reads TGTGCTAGCAGCTTGACGGACATACAGACCCAGTACTTC.